This T cell receptor (beta chain) came from a study of blood T cell repertoires in COVID-19 (dated by TCRdb to the early 2020s). Looking at the study overall: The collaborator samples originated in the United States, Italy and Spain and spanned the acute and convalescent phases of COVID-19. The material from the prospective study consisted of cDNA or gDNA derived from T cells, B-cell-depleted T cells, or PBMCs. Subjects who had been exposed to COVID-19, were actively infected with it, or had recovered from it provided the deeply sampled blood TCRbeta repertoires that made up the dataset. A freely available public database, intended as a resource for researchers studying the immune response to SARS-CoV-2, is where the repertoires were released. The samples were drawn from the first 160 participants of the ongoing ImmuneRACE study and from about 1,200 subjects provided by 6 global collaborators. Nearly every sample came with metadata listing a de-identified subject ID, COVID-19 status, age in years and sex. Where available, HLA class I and class II types were taken from metadata supplied by the sample provider and were not determined by assay-based typing. Overall study results and their limits: The amount of clinical and demographic metadata varied by source and participant and was provided uncurated.

TCRbeta CDR3 regions were amplified from genomic DNA by means of the immunoSEQ Assay, a bias-controlled multiplex PCR. The authors' pipeline ran thus. The number of nucleated cells in each sample was estimated by amplification of reference gene primers within the assay. Sequence reads were collapsed and filtered to measure the absolute abundance of every unique TCRbeta CDR3 rearrangement. For each sample, productive Simpson clonality was calculated as the square root of Simpson's diversity index over productive rearrangements. The table comes from immuneACCESS by way of TCRdb, which keeps in-frame sequences with V and J called. Part of the clones is missing from these tables; in studies checked, under half for an unresolved V gene and the rest for unknown reasons. That table gives V, J and clone size, and the DNA gave D and trimming. Here the sample has roughly 230,000 clones; approximately 84% occur a single time. The ten largest account for less than 5.5% of the sample.

This clone was seen a few times. This receptor's antigen is unknown. Per-nucleotide qualities are absent, and no much larger clonotype sits a single base away. Trimming leaves V shorter by 5 bases and J shorter by 6 bases, with the junction holding 11 bases beyond the gene matches. CDR1 and CDR2 (SGHTA, FQGTGA) derive from the germline V gene. Taken from cysteine to phenylalanine, the CDR3 has 15 residues. The kept DNA is CDR3 alone, 45 bases in frame from the first base. The collaborating institutions used their own protocols to collect whole blood in K2EDTA tubes. Collaborator samples were shipped for TCRbeta analysis as frozen whole blood, isolated PBMCs, or DNA extracted from either sample type.

This TCR came from a man aged 50-59 years with active or convalescent COVID-19. The sequencing sample was made of peripheral blood. This chain is built from TRBV7-3 and TRBJ2-7; 9 bases in between match TRBD1. The bases are TGTGCCAGCAGCCCAACAGGGGGCGCAAAAGGCGAGCAGTACTTC. This yields the protein CASSPTGGAKGEQYF.